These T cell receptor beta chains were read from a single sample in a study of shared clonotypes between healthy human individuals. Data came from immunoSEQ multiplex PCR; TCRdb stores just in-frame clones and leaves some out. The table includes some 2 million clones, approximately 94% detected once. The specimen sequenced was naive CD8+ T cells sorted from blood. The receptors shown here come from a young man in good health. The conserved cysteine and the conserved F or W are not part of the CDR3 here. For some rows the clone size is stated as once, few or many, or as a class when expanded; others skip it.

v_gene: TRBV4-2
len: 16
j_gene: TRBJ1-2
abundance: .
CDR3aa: ASSQGYTQGLVNYGYT

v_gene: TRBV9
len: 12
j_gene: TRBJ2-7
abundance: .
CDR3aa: ASSPSGTYYEQY

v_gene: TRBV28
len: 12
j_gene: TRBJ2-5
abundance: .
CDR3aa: ASRQNRGLETQY

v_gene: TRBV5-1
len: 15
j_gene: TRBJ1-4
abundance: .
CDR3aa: ASSLDYGTGVWEKLF

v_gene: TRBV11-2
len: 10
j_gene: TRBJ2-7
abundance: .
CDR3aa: ASSLVRDEQY

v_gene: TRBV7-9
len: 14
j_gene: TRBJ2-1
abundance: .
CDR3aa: ASSFLAGGAVGEQF

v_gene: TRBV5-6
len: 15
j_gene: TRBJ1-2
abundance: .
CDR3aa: ASSAGTGKGLNYGYT

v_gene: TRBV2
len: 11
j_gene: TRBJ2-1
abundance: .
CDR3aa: AHSGPLRDEQF

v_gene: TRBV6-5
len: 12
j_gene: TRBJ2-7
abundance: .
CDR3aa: ASSASTVVDEQY

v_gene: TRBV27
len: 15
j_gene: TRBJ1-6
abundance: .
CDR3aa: ASTLWAPGVDNSPLH

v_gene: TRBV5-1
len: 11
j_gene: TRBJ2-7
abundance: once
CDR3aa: ASSSGTDYEQY

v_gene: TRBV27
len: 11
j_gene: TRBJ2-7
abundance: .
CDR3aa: ASSLFGGDEQY

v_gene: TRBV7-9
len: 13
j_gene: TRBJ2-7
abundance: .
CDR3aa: ASSLGTGTTYEQY

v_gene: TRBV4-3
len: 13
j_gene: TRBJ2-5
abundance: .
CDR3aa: ASSQHLGGEETQY

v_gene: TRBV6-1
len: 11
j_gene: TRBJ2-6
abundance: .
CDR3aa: EVRGAGANVLT

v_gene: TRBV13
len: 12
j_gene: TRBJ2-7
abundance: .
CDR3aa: ASLAGGETYEQY

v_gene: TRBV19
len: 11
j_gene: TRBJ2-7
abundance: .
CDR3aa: ASSQREYYEQY

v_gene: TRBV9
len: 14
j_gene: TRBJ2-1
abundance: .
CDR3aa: ASSVEPDPPQYEQF

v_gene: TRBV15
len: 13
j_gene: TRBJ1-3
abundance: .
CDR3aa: ATSGHRGPGNTIY

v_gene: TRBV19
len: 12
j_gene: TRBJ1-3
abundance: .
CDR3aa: ASITPGPGNTIY

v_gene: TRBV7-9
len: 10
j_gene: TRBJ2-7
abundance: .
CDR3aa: ASSDEIYEQY

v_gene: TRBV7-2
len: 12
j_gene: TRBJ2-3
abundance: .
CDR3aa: ASSLSSVTDTQY

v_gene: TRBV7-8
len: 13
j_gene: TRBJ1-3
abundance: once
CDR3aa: ASSPEDGSGNTIY

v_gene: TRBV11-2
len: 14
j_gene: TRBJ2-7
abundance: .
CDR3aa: ASSLEGQGYLYEQY

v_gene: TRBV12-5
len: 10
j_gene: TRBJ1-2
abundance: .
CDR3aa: ASGSPVYGYT